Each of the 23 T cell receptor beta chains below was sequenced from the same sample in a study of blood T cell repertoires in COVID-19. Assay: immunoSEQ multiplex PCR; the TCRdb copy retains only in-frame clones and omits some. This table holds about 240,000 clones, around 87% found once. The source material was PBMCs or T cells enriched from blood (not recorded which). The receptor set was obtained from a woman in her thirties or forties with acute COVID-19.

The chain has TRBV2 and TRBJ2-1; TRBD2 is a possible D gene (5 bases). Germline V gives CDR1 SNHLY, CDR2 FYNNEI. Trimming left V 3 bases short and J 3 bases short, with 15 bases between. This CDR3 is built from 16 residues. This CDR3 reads CASSDPRETYYNEQFF. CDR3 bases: TGTGCCAGCAGTGATCCCCGGGAAACGTACTACAATGAGCAGTTCTTC.

For the CDR3, the DNA is TGTGCCAGCAGCCTAAACACAGACCAAGAGACCCAGTACTTC. Protein sequence: CASSLNTDQETQYF. The genes are TRBV3-1 (or the pseudogene TRBV3-2) and TRBJ2-5; no reliable D call. V shed 4 bases and J shed 0 bases, with 9 bases lying between them. The CDR3 extends over 14 amino acids. CDR1 is LGHDT and CDR2 is YNNKEL in the germline V gene (reference sequence).

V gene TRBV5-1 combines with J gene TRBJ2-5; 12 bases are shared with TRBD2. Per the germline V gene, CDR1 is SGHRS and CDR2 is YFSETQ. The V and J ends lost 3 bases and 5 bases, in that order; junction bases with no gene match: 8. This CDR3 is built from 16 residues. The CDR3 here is CASSSALAGGVETQYF. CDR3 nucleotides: TGCGCCAGCAGCTCCGCACTAGCGGGAGGAGTTGAGACCCAGTACTTC.

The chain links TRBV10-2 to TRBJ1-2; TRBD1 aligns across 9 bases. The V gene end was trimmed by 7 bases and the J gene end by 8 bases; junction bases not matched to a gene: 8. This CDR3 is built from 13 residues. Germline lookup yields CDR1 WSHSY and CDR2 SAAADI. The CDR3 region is CASNPGTGSGYTF. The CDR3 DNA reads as TGCGCCAGCAATCCCGGGACAGGGAGCGGCTACACCTTC.

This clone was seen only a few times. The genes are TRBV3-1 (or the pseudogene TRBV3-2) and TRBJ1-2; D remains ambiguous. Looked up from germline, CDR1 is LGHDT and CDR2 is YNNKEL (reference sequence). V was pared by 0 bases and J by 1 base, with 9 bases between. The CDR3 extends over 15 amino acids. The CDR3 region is CASSQDVVSNYGYTF. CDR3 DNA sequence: TGTGCCAGCAGCCAAGATGTTGTCAGTAACTATGGCTACACCTTC.

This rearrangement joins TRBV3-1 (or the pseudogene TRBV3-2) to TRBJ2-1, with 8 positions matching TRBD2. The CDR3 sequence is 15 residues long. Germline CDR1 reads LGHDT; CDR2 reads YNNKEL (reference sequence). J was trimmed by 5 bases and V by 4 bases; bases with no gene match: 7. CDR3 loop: CASSRSSGSDNEQFF. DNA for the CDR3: TGTGCCAGCAGCCGGTCTAGCGGGTCTGACAATGAGCAGTTCTTC.

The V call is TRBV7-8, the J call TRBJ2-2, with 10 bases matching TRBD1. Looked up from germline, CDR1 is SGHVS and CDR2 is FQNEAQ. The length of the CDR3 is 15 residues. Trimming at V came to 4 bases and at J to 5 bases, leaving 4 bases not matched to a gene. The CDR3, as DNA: TGTGCCAGCAGCTCGACAGGGGGCGAGACCGGGGAGCTGTTTTTT. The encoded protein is CASSSTGGETGELFF.

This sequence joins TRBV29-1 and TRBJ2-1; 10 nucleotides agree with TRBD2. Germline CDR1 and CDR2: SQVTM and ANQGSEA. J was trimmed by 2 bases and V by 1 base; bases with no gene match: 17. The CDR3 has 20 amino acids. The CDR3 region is CSVEVHFLAGGRIPYNEQFF. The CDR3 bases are TGCAGCGTTGAAGTACATTTCTTAGCGGGAGGAAGGATACCCTACAATGAGCAGTTCTTC.

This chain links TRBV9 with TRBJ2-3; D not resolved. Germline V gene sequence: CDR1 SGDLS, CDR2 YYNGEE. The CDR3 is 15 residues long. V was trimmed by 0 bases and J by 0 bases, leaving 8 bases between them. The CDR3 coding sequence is TGTGCCAGCAGCGTAGACTCGACTAGCACAGATACGCAGTATTTT. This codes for CASSVDSTSTDTQYF.

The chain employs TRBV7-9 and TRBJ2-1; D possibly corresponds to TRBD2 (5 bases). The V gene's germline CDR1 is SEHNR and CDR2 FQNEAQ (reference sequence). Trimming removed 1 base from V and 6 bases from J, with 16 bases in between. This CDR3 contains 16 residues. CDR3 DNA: TGTGCCAGCAGCTTAGTTATACTAGGAGCTGGCAATGAGCAGTTCTTC. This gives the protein CASSLVILGAGNEQFF.

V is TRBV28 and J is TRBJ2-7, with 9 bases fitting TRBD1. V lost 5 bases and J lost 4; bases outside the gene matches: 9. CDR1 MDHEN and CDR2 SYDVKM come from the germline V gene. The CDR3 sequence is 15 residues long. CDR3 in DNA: TGTGCCAGCAGTAAACCGGGACAGGGAAATTACGAGCAGTACTTC. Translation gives CASSKPGQGNYEQYF.

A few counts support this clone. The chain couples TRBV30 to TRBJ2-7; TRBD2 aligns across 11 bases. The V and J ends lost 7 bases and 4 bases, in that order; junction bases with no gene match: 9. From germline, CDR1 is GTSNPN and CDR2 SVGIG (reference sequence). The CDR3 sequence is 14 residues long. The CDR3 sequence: CAFQRGTSGYEQYF. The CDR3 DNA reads TGTGCCTTCCAGAGGGGGACTAGCGGATACGAGCAGTACTTC.

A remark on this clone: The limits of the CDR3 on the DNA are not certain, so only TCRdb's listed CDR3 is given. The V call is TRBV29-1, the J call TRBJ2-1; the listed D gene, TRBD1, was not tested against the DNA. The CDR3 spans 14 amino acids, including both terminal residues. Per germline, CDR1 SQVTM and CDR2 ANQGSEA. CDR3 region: CSVGPGHNSGEQFF.

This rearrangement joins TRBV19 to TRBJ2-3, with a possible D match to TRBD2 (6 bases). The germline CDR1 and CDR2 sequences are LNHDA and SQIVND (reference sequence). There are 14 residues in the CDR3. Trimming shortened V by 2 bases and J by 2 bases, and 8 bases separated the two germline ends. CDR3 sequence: CASSIRDFTDTQYF. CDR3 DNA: TGTGCCAGTAGTATAAGGGACTTCACAGATACGCAGTATTTT.

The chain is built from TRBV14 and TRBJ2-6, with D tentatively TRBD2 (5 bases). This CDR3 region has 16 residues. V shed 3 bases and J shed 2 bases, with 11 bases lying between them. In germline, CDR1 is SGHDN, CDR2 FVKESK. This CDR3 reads CASSHYTGTGANVLTF. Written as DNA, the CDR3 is TGTGCCAGCAGCCATTATACCGGGACTGGGGCCAACGTCCTGACTTTC.

In DNA, the CDR3 is TGTGCCAGCAGCCAAGCGCAGGGGAGCTCCTACAATGAGCAGTTCTTC. Translation gives CASSQAQGSSYNEQFF. The V and J genes are TRBV14 and TRBJ2-1, with D possibly matching TRBD1 (6 bases). V lost 1 base to trimming and J lost 0 bases, with 10 bases between them. The germline gives CDR1 SGHDN, CDR2 FVKESK. The CDR3 runs to 16 residues. The variable domain in full, with the rest retrieved from reference TRBV14 and TRBJ2-1, is EAGVTQFPSHSVIEKGQTVTLRCDPISGHDNLYWYRRVMGKEIKFLLHFVKESKQDESGMPNNRFLAERTGGTYSTLKVQPAELEDSGVYFCASSQAQGSSYNEQFFGPGTRLTVL.

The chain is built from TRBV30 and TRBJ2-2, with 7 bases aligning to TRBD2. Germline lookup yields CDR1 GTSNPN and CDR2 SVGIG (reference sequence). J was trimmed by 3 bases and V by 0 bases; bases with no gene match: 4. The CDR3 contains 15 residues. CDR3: CAWSVGLADTGELFF. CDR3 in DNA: TGTGCCTGGAGTGTGGGGCTAGCGGACACCGGGGAGCTGTTTTTT.

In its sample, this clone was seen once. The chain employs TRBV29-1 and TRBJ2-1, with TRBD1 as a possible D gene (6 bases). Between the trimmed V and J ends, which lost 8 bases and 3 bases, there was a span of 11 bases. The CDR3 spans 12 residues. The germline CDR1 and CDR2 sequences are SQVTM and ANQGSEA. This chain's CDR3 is CSTLTGYNEQFF. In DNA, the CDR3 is TGCAGCACTTTGACAGGCTACAATGAGCAGTTCTTC.

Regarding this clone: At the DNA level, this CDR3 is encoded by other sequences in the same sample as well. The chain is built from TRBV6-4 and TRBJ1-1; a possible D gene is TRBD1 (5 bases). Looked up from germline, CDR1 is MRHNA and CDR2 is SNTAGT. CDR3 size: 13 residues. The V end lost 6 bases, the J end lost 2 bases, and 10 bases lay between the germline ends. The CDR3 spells CASSVTVNTEAFF. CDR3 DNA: TGTGCCAGCAGCGTGACAGTAAACACTGAAGCTTTCTTT.

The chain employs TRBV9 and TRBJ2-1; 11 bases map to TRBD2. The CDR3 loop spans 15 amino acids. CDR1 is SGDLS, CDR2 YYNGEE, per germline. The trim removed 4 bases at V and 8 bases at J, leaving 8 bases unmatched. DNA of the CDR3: TGTGCCAGCAGCTTCGGGTTAGCGGGAGGGTATGAGCAGTTCTTC. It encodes CASSFGLAGGYEQFF.

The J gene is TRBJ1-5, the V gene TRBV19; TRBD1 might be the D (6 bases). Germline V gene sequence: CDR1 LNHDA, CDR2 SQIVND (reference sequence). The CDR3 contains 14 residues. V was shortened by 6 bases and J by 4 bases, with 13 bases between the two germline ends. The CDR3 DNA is TGTGCCAGTAGGCAGGGGTTACAAAATCAGCCCCAGCATTTT. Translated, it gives CASRQGLQNQPQHF.

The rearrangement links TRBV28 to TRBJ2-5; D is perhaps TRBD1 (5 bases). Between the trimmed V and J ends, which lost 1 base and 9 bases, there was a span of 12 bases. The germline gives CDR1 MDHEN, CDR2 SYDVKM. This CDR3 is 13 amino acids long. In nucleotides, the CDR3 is TGTGCCAGCAGTTTATCCAGGGAAGGAGCCCAGTACTTC. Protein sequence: CASSLSREGAQYF.

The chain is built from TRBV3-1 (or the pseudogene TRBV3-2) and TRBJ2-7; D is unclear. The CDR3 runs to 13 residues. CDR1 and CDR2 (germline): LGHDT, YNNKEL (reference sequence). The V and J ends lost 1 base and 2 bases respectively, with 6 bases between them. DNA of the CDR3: TGTGCCAGCAGCCAAGGCAGAACCTACGAGCAGTACTTC. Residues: CASSQGRTYEQYF.